This T cell receptor (beta chain) was recovered during a study of T-cell memory formation after mild COVID-19 (TCRdb year 2021). Looking at the study overall: TCR sequence clusters from the two donors were found to be largely donor specific. In two donors, T-cell clones that expanded and contracted after mild COVID-19 were tracked by sequencing TCRalpha and TCRbeta repertoires over time. The cohort comprised two young, previously healthy adult volunteers, one female and one male. Broader findings and caveats from the paper: Some responding clones were detected in pre-infection memory, which suggested that pre-existing cross-reactive memory T cells had joined the SARS-CoV-2 response. Clones contracting from day 15 to 85 had balanced CD4/CD8 phenotypes, while a second wave expanding from day 15 to 37 was biased towards CD4+. SARS-CoV-2 specificity of the second-wave clones peaking on day 37 was not confirmed. Contracting CD4+ clones were found mainly in CM and EM memory subsets, while CD8+ clones were enriched in EMRA. Only a couple of mild cases were covered by the study, and larger cohorts that include severe cases with pre-infection samples were considered necessary.

Sequencing used an Illumina NovaSeq 6000. cDNA libraries for TCRalpha and TCRbeta were prepared by 5'RACE using constant-segment primers, with sample barcodes and unique molecular identifiers added. RNA was extracted from every sample with Trizol reagent. Libraries were amplified in two PCR steps, with a second sample barcode and Illumina TruSeq adapters added in the second step. Libraries were sequenced on an Illumina NovaSeq with 2 x 150 bp paired-end reads. Turning to the authors' computational methods: The reads were demultiplexed and collapsed into UMI-guided consensus sequences using migec v1.2.7. With mixcr v2.1.11, UMI consensuses were aligned to TRA and TRB V and J templates and assembled into clonotypes. Clonotypes were classified as expanded or contracted when called significant by both edgeR and NoisET, with noise models trained on biological replicates. For edgeR calls, the thresholds were a false discovery rate-adjusted p below 0.01 and a log2 fold-change of 1. PCA with hierarchical clustering of max-normalized trajectories of the 1000 most abundant clonotypes was used as exploratory dynamics analysis. Each responding clone was given a CD4 or CD8 phenotype based on the CD4+ and CD8+ repertoires, which had been sequenced separately. The public reads were quality trimmed at Q25 with fastp and then assembled into clones with MiXCR by TCRdb, keeping productive beta chains. Entries are consolidated by CDR3 protein sequence, retaining the most common genes and DNA. These V and J calls originate from TCRdb's pipeline instead of the authors' own analysis. The sample contains under 250,000 distinct CDR3 sequences, 15% to 19% of them found a single time. Of the sample, about 2% falls within the top ten clones.

PBMCs were isolated by Ficoll-Paque density gradient centrifugation. This clonotype was seen a handful of times. This clone's antigen is unknown. It has no much larger one-base neighbor in the sample; base qualities were not kept. Sequencing was carried out using PBMCs or a T cell subset sorted from them (not recorded which). The clonotype was recovered from an adult woman who had mild COVID-19 (a few samples of this study predate the infection). The sample titles of this study are shuffled in the database, so cell type and time point are left out; the donor was told from shared clones.

The CDR3 is CASSLKGLGTEAFF. The DNA sequence follows: TGTGCCAGCAGCTTAAAGGGACTGGGCACTGAAGCTTTCTTT. This chain is built from TRBV7-2 and TRBJ1-1; TRBD1 is a weak D gene call, 5 bases matching. V is shortened by 2 bases, J by 4 bases, and the region joining them spans 11 bases. From a lookup of the germline V gene, CDR1 and CDR2 are SGHTA and FQGNSA. The CDR3 spans 14 residues, from the cysteine through the phenylalanine. Just CDR3 DNA is preserved here, 42 bases in frame from base 1. The reference TRBV7-2 and TRBJ1-1 proteins fill in what lies around the CDR3, so the full variable domain reads GAGVSQSPSNKVTEKGKDVELRCDPISGHTALYWYRQSLGQGLEFLIYFQGNSAPDKSGLPSDRFSAERTGGSVSTLTIQRTQQEDSAVYLCASSLKGLGTEAFFGQGTRLTVV.